This is a list of T cell receptor beta chains from one sample in a study of siplizumab effects on memory and regulatory T cells. Assay used: immunoSEQ multiplex PCR; TCRdb lists only in-frame clones, some missing. In the table there are 95,000 to 130,000 clones, approximately 94% of which are singletons. The specimen sequenced was non-Treg CD4+ T cells sorted from blood. These receptors came from a human donor in good health. CDR3s include the opening cysteine and the closing phenylalanine or tryptophan. The order of the fields is V gene, clone size, J gene, CDR3 protein. Clone size is given for some rows only: seen once, a few or many times, or a class if the clone is expanded.

TRBV11-2,-,TRBJ2-7,CASSPRLTGYEQYF
TRBV10-3,-,TRBJ2-2,CAISKDIRSNTGELFF
TRBV5-1,-,TRBJ1-2,CASSSTGGIVGYTF
TRBV6-5,-,TRBJ2-5,CASSYSYFREETQYF
TRBV5-4,-,TRBJ2-2,CASSSMRDSYTGELFF
TRBV6-5,-,TRBJ2-1,CASSYSASNEQFF
TRBV18,-,TRBJ2-4,CASSPKGGEWDIQYF
TRBV6-5,-,TRBJ2-7,CASSSAGTGDYEQYF
TRBV10-1,-,TRBJ1-5,CASSDGSGNQPQHF
TRBV28,-,TRBJ1-4,CASSLRGLQLFF
TRBV7-9,-,TRBJ1-3,CASSLRKEHSGNTIYF
TRBV18,-,TRBJ2-7,CASSPEGYEQYF
TRBV19,-,TRBJ1-2,CASSTTRGQNYGYTF
TRBV4-1,-,TRBJ2-7,CASSQPGTLREQYF
TRBV5-1,-,TRBJ2-7,CASSDSGRYEQYF
TRBV7-6,-,TRBJ1-2,CASSLEANYGYTF
TRBV5-1,-,TRBJ2-7,CASSLASGTYSYEQYF
TRBV7-2,-,TRBJ2-2,CASSSPLDRGLGELFF
TRBV29-1,-,TRBJ1-2,CSVENRVSNYGYTF
TRBV7-2,-,TRBJ1-2,CASSLARDRGKGYTF
TRBV6-5,once,TRBJ1-1,CASIPGGGRTEAFF
TRBV4-2,-,TRBJ2-3,CASSQVGVLADTQYF
TRBV6-5,once,TRBJ2-2,CASSVRTGELFF
TRBV6-6,-,TRBJ1-4,CASSYFGGATEKLFF
TRBV19,-,TRBJ2-5,CASSLSWGRGPYQETQYF
TRBV2,-,TRBJ1-6,CASTPYGSPLHF
TRBV30,-,TRBJ1-4,CASDRPAEKLFF
TRBV19,-,TRBJ1-5,CASSTDRARPQHF
TRBV6-1,-,TRBJ2-7,CASSESRSYEQYF
TRBV6-5,-,TRBJ2-1,CASSSLSSGDYNEQFF
TRBV2,-,TRBJ2-3,CASSASGGAGDTQYF
TRBV29-1,-,TRBJ2-3,CLGGGGDTQYF
TRBV7-9,-,TRBJ2-7,CASSLYGRGNYEQYF
TRBV18,-,TRBJ1-1,CASSPEADVNTEAFF
TRBV11-2,-,TRBJ2-3,CASSILQGVLSDTQYF
TRBV5-4,-,TRBJ2-2,CASSFPRPGAAGELFF
TRBV5-1,-,TRBJ1-2,CASSLEAGAQYGYTF
TRBV6-5,-,TRBJ2-1,CASSRNNEQFF
TRBV9,-,TRBJ2-5,CASSGGTQETQYF
TRBV18,-,TRBJ2-3,CASSPIPSTDTQYF
TRBV19,-,TRBJ1-5,CASSMRLVQPQHF
TRBV6-5,-,TRBJ1-5,CASSIDRGQPQHF
TRBV5-1,-,TRBJ1-1,CASSLAASVRNTEAFF
TRBV5-1,-,TRBJ1-1,CASRPTGITEAFF
TRBV20-1,-,TRBJ1-1,CSARKGPEAFF
TRBV19,-,TRBJ1-6,CASETGDVNNSPLHF
TRBV28,-,TRBJ2-7,CASSRTSGLAYEQYF
TRBV2,-,TRBJ1-2,CASSPDRVYGYTF
TRBV9,-,TRBJ1-1,CASSVGDVNSEAFF
TRBV5-4,-,TRBJ1-2,CASSPTQGANYGYTF
TRBV23-1,-,TRBJ2-3,CASSQRYTEQYF
TRBV9,-,TRBJ1-2,CASSAGNRGSYGYTF